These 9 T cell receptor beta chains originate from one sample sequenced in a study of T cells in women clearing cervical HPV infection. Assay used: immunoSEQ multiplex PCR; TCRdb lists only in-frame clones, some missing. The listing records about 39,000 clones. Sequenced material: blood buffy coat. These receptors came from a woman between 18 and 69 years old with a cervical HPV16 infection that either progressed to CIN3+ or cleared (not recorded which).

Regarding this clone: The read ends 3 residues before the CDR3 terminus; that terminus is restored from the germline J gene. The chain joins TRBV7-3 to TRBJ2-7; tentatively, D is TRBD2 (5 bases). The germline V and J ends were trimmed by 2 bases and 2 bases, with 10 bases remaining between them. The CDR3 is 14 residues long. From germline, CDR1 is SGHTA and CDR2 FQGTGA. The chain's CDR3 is CASSLGRAPYEQYF. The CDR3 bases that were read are TGTGCCAGCAGCTTAGGGCGGGCCCCCTACGAG.

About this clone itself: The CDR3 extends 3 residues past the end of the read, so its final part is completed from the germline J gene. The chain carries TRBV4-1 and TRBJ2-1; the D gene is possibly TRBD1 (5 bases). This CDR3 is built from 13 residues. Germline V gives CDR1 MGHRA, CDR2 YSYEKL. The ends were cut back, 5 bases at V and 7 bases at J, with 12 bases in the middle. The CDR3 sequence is CASSMLRGNEQFF. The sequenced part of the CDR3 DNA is TGCGCCAGCAGCATGCTAAGGGGTAATGAG.

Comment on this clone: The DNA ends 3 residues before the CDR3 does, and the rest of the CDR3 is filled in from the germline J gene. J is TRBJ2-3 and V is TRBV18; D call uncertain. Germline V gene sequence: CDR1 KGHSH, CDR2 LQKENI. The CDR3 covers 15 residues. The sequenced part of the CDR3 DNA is TGTGCCAGCTCACCGGCCTTAGGGCTTCAAGAGACG. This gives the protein CASSPALGLQET. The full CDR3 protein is CASSPALGLQETQYF.

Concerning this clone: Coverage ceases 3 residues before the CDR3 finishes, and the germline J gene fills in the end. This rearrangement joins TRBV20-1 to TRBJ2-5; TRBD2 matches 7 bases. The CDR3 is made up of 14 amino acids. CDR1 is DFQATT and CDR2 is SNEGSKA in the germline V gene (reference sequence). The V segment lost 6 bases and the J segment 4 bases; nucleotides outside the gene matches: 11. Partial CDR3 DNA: TGCAGTGCCGTCGCCGGCGGGAGCGGAGAGACC. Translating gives CSAVAGGSGET. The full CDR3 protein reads CSAVAGGSGETQYF.

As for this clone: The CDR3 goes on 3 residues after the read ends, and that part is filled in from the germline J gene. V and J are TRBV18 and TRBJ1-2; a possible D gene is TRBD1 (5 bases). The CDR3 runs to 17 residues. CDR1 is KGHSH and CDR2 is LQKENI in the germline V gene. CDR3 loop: CASSPPGLYGGYNDYTF. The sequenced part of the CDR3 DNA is TGTGCCAGCTCACCACCCGGCCTATACGGGGGGTACAATGAC.

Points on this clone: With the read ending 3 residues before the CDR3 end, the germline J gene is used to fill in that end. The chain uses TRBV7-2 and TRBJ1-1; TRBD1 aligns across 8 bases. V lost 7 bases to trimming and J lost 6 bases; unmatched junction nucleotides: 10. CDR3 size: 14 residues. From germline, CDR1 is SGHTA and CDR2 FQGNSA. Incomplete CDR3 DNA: TGTGCCAGCACCAAGGACAGGGTTGTCGCTGAA. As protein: CASTKDRVVAE. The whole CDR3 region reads CASTKDRVVAEAFF.

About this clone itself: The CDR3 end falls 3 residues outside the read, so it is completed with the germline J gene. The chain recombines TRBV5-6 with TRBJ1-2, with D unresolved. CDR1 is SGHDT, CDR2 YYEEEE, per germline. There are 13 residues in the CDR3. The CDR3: CASSLDRAGGYTF. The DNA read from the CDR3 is TGTGCCAGCAGCTTGGATAGGGCGGGAGGC.

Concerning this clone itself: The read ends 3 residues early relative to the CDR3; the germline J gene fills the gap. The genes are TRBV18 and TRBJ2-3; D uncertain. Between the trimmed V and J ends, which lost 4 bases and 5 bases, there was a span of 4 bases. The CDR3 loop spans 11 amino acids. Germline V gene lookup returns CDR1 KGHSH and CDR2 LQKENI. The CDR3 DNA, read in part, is TGTGCCAGCTCACTCCAAGATACG. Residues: CASSLQDT. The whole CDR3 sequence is CASSLQDTQYF. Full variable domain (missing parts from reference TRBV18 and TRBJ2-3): NAGVMQNPRHLVRRRGQEARLRCSPMKGHSHVYWYRQLPEEGLKFMVYLQKENIIDESGMPKERFSAEFPKEGPSILRIQQVVRGDSAAYFCASSLQDTQYFGPGTRLTVL.

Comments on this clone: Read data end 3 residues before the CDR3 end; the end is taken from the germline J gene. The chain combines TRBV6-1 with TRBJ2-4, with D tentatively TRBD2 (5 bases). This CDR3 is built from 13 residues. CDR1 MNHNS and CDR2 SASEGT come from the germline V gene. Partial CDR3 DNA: TGTGCCAGCAGTCAAGGTAGAGCGGAGACT. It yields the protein CASSQGRAET. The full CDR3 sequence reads CASSQGRAETQYF.